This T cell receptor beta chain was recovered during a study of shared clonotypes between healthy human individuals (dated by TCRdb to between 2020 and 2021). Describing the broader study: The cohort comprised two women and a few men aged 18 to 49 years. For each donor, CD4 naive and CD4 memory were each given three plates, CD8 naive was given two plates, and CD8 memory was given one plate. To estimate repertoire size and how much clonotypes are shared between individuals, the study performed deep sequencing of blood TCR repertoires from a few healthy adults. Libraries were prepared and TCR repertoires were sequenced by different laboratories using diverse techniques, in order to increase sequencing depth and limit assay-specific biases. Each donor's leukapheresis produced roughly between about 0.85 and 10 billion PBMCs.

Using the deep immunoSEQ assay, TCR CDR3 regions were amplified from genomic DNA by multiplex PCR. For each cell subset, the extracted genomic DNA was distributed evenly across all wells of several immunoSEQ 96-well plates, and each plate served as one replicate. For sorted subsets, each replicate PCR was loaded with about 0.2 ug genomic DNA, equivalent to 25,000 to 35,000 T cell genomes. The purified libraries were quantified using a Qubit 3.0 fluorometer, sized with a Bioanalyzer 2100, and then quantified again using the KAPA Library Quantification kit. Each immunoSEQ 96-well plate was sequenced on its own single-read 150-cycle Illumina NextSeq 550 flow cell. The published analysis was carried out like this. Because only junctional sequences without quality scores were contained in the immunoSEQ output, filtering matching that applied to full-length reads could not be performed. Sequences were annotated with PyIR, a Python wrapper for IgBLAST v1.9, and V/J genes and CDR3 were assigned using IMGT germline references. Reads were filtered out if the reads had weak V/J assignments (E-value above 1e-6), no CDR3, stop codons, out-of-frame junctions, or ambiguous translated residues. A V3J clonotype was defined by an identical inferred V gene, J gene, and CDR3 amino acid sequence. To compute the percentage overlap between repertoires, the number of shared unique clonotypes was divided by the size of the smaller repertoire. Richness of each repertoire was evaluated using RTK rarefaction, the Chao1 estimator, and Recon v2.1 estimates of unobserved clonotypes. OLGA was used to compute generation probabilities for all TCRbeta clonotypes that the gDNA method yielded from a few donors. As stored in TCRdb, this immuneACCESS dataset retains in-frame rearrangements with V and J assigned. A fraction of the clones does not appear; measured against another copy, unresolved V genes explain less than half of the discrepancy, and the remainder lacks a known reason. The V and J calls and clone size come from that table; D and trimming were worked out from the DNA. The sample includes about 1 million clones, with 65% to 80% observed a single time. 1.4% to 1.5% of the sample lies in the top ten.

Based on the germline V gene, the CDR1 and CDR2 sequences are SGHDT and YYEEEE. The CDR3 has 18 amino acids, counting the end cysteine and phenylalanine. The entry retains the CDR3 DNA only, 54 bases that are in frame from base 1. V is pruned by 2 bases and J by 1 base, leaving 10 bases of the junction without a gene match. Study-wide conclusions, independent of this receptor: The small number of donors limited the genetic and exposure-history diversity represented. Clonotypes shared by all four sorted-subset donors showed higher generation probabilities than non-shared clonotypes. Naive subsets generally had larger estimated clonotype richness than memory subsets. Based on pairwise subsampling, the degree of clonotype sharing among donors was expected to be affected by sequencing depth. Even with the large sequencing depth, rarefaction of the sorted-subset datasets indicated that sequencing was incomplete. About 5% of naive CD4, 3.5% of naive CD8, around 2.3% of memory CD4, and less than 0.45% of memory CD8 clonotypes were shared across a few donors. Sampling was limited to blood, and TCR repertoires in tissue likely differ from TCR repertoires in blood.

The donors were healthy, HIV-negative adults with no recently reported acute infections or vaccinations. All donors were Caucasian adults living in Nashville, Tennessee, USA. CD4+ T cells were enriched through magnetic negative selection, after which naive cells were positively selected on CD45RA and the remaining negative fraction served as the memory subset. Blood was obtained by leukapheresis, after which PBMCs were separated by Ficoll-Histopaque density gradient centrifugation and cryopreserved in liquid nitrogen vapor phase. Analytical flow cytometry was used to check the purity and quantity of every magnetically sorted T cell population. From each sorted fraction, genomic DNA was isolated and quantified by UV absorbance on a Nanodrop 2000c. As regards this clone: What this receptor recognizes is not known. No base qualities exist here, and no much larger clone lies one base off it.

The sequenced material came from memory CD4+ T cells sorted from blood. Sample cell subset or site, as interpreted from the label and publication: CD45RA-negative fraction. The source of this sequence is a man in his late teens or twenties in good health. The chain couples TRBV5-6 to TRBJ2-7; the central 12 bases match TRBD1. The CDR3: CASSFWLGQGAGSYEQYF. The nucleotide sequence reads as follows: TGTGCCAGCAGCTTTTGGTTGGGACAGGGGGCCGGGTCCTACGAGCAGTACTTC.